This TCR beta chain was captured in a study of cytomegalovirus exposure and HLA in healthy donors. The study ran its PCR with 60 Vbeta and 13 Jbeta primers. Clones were sequenced by immunoSEQ multiplex PCR, and TCRdb holds only the in-frame ones, with some missing. The sample gives about 150,000 clones, about three quarters of which show up once; about 3.9% is in the top ten. V dropped 3 bases and J dropped 0; count of bases not matched to a gene: 9. This CDR3 is 17 amino acids long. Germline CDR1 reads SGHDT; CDR2 reads YYEEEE. The sequenced sample consisted of PBMCs. The rearrangement joins TRBV5-6 to TRBJ2-4; TRBD1 matches at 7 bases. The sequence was obtained from a man between 45 and 60 years old in good health and CMV-seropositive. The CDR3 region is CASSSPPRTGAKNIQYF. The CDR3 DNA reads as TGTGCCAGCAGCTCCCCCCCCCGGACAGGAGCCAAAAACATTCAGTACTTC.